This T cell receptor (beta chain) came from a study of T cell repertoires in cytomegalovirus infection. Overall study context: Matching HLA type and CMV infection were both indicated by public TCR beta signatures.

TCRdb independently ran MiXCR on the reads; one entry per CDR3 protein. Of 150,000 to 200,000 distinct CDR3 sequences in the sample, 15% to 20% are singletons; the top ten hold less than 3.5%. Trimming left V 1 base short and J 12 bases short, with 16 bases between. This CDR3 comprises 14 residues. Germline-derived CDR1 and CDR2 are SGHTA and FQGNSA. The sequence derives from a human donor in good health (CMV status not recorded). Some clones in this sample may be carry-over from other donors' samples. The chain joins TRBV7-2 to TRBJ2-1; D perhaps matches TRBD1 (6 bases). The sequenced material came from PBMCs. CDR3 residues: CASSLDRLGGVQFF. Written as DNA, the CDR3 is TGTGCCAGCAGCTTAGATCGGCTAGGGGGTGTGCAGTTCTTC.